This paragraph covers one T cell receptor (beta chain) sequence. Its antigen is unknown. Base qualities were left out, and no much larger clone turns up one base away. Collaborating institutions collected whole blood in K2EDTA tubes following their own protocols. Collaborator samples were shipped for TCRbeta analysis as frozen whole blood, isolated PBMCs, or DNA extracted from either sample type. The sample comes from a study of blood T cell repertoires in COVID-19 (dated by TCRdb to 2020 to 2021). In terms of the full investigation: Samples covering the acute and convalescent phases of COVID-19 were provided by collaborators in the United States, Italy and Spain. The material from the prospective study consisted of cDNA or gDNA derived from T cells, B-cell-depleted T cells, or PBMCs. Samples were obtained from the ongoing ImmuneRACE study (first 160 participants) and from about 1,300 subjects provided by 6 global collaborators. Where HLA class I and class II types were available, the types were taken from metadata supplied by the sample provider, not from assay-based typing. A de-identified subject ID, COVID-19 status, age in years and sex were almost always included in the sample metadata. The dataset comprised deeply sampled blood TCRbeta repertoires from subjects exposed to, actively infected with, or recovered from COVID-19. The repertoires were released in a freely available public database intended as a resource for research on the immune response to SARS-CoV-2. The full study reports these points: The amount of clinical and demographic metadata varied by source and participant and was provided uncurated.

TCRbeta CDR3 regions were amplified from genomic DNA using the immunoSEQ Assay, a bias-controlled multiplex PCR. On the authors' methods: The number of nucleated cells in each sample was estimated from the amplification of reference gene primers within the assay. To quantify the absolute abundance of each unique TCRbeta CDR3 rearrangement, sequence reads were collapsed and filtered. For each sample, productive Simpson clonality was calculated as the square root of Simpson's diversity index across productive rearrangements. This immuneACCESS table, as held by TCRdb, lists in-frame sequences with V and J called but not all clones. Of the missing ones, under half trace to an unresolved V gene in checked studies; the others have no known cause. D and trimming were read from the DNA, whereas the V and J calls and clone size are those reported in that table. The sample table shows roughly 5,000 clones, and about four fifths are seen once. Jointly, the top ten make up over 9.5% of the sample.

The sequencing input was peripheral blood. The TCR comes from a human donor in a cohort sampled during active COVID-19.

The CDR3 in this case is CASSLYGRARDGVNNEQFF. In nucleotides, the sequence is TGTGCCAGCAGTTTATACGGGAGGGCCCGGGACGGGGTGAACAATGAGCAGTTCTTC. The sequence is built from TRBV28 and TRBJ2-1; 8 central nucleotides agree with TRBD2. V trim: 1 base; J trim: 5 bases; unmatched bases: 16. The germline V gene sets CDR1 to MDHEN and CDR2 to SYDVKM. Including the terminal cysteine and phenylalanine, the CDR3 comprises 19 residues. Only the CDR3 region is kept as DNA, spanning 57 bases read in frame from base 1.